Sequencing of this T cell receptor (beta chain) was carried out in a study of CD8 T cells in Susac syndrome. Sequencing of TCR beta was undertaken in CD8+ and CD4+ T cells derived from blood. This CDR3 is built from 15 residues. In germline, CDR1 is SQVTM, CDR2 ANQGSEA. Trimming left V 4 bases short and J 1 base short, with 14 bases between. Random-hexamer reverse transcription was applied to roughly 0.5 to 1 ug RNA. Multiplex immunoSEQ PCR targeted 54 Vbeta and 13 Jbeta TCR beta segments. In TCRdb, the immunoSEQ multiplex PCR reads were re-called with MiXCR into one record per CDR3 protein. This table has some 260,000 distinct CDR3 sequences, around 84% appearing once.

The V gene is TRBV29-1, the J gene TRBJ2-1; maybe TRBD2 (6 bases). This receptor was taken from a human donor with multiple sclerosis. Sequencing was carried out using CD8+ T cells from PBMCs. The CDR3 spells CSVAPREWSYNEQFF. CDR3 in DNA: TGCAGCGTTGCCCCCCGGGAGTGGTCCTACAATGAGCAGTTCTTC.